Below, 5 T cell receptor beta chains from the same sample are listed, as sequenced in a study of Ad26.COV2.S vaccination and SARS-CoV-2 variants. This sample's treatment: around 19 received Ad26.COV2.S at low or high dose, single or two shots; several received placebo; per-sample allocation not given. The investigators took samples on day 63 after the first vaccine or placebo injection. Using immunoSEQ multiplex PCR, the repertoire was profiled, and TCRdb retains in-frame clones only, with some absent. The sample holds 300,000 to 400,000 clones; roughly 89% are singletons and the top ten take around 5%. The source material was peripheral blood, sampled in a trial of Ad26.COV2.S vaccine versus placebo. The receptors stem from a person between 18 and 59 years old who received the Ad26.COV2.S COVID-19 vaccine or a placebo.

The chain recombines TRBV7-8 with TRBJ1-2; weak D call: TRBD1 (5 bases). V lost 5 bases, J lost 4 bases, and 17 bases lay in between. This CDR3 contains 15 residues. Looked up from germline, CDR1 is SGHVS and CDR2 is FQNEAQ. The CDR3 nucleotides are TGTGCCAGCAGCGACAGCCGGGATACGGGCTATGGCTACACCTTC. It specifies CASSDSRDTGYGYTF.

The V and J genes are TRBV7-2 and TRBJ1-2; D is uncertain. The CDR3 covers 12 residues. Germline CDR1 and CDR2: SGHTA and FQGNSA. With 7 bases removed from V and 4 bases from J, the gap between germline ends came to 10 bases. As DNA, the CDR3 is TGTGCCAGCACCACCTCTTTCTATGGCTACACCTTC. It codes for CASTTSFYGYTF.

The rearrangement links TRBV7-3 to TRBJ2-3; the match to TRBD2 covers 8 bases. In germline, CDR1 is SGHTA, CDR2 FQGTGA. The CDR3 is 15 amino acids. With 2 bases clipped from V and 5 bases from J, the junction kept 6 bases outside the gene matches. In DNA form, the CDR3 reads TGTGCCAGCAGCTTAGCGGGGGGCTATGGAGATACGCAGTATTTT. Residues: CASSLAGGYGDTQYF.

The chain's CDR3 is CASSVGNNEQFF. The CDR3 nucleotides read TGCGCCAGCAGTGTGGGAAACAATGAGCAGTTCTTC. V is TRBV10-1 and J is TRBJ2-1; D not resolved. CDR3 size: 12 residues. The germline V and J ends were trimmed by 4 bases and 5 bases, with 6 bases remaining between them. CDR1 and CDR2 (germline): WNHNN, SYGVQD (reference sequence).

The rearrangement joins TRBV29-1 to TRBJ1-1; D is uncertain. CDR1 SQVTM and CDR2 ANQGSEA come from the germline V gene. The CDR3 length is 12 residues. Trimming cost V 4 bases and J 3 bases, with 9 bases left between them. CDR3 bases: TGCAGCGTTGCTGCTCGGCACACTGAAGCTTTCTTT. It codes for CSVAARHTEAFF.